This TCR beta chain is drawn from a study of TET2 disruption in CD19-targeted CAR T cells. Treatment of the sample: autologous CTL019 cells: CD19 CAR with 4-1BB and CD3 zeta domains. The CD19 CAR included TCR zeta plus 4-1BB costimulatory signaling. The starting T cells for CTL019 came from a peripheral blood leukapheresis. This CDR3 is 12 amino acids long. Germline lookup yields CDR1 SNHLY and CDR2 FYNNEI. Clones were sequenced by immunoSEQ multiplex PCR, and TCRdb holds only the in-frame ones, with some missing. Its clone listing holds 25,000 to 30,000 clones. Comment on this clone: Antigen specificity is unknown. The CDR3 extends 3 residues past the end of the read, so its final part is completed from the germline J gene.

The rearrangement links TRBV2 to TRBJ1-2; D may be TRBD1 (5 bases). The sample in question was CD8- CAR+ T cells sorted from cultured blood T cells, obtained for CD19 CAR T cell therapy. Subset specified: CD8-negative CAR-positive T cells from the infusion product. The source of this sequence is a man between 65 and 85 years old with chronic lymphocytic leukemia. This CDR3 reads CASNRDFSDYTF. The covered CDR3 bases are TGTGCCAGCAACCGGGACTTCAGTGAC.